This paragraph covers one T cell receptor beta chain sequence. These data are taken from a study of cytomegalovirus exposure and HLA in healthy donors. In the PCR, 60 Vbeta and 13 Jbeta primers were used. Assay: immunoSEQ multiplex PCR; the TCRdb copy retains only in-frame clones and omits some. This table holds under 200,000 clones, about four fifths found once. This CDR3 has 15 residues. Between the trimmed V and J ends, which lost 2 bases and 0 bases, there was a span of 8 bases. Germline-derived CDR1 and CDR2 are SGHNT and YENEEA. The sequencing sample was made of PBMCs. The source is a young woman in good health and CMV-seronegative. The chain recombines TRBV11-3 with TRBJ2-1; D remains unclear. The CDR3 is CASSLRYGSYNEQFF. The CDR3 bases are TGTGCCAGCAGCTTACGTTACGGCTCCTACAATGAGCAGTTCTTC.